The 16 T cell receptor beta chains below all came from one sample that was sequenced in a study of T cells in Graves' hyperthyroidism and ophthalmopathy. Amplification of TCR beta CDR3 regions was performed using RNA transcripts as template. The HTBI primer set drove a first-round RT-PCR of the TCR CDR3. TCRdb re-derived calls from the multiplex PCR reads in MiXCR, one entry per CDR3 protein. Of roughly 700,000 distinct CDR3 sequences listed, roughly 17% are singletons. Sample: blood. The receptor source for this set is a man between 45 and 60 years old with Graves' hyperthyroidism.

The chain carries TRBV7-9 and TRBJ2-2; D possibly corresponds to TRBD1 (5 bases). CDR3 length equals 14 residues. Trimming shortened V by 5 bases and J by 5 bases, and 12 bases separated the two germline ends. CDR1 and CDR2 (germline): SEHNR, FQNEAQ (reference sequence). CDR3 nucleotides: TGTGCCAGCAGCATAAATGACAGAACCGGGGAGCTGTTTTTT. This encodes CASSINDRTGELFF.

This clonotype showed up just a few times. V is TRBV6-2 or TRBV6-3 and J is TRBJ2-7; D remains unclear. V gave up 4 bases and J gave up 6 bases, with 13 bases separating them. The length of the CDR3 is 13 residues. CDR1 and CDR2 from the germline V gene are MNHEY and SVGEGT. CDR3 bases: TGTGCCAGCAGTTCGCCAACGGAAATCGAGCAGTACTTC. Its protein product is CASSSPTEIEQYF.

This clonotype has just one count. The chain recombines TRBV4-1 with TRBJ2-1; 8 nucleotides agree with TRBD2. From germline, CDR1 is MGHRA and CDR2 YSYEKL. Trimming at V came to 3 bases and at J to 7 bases, leaving 14 bases not matched to a gene. The CDR3 length is 17 residues. DNA of the CDR3: TGCGCCAGCAGCCAGCAGGATCTAGCGGGTGGGCTTAATGAGCAGTTCTTC. Protein: CASSQQDLAGGLNEQFF.

A few counts support this clonotype. The rearrangement links TRBV28 to TRBJ2-3; D is perhaps TRBD1 or TRBD2 (5 bases each). The V gene's germline CDR1 is MDHEN and CDR2 SYDVKM. The V end was cut by 4 bases, the J end by 4 bases, with 12 bases between. The CDR3 contains 14 residues. The CDR3 loop reads CASSSGDRPDTQYF. The CDR3, as DNA: TGTGCCAGCAGTTCTGGGGACCGACCAGATACGCAGTATTTT. Full variable domain (rest looked up from reference TRBV28 and TRBJ2-3): DVKVTQSSRYLVKRTGEKVFLECVQDMDHENMFWYRQDPGLGLRLIYFSYDVKMKEKGDIPEGYSVSREKKERFSLILESASTNQTSMYLCASSSGDRPDTQYFGPGTRLTVL.

The chain uses TRBV5-1 and TRBJ2-1; 10 nucleotides match TRBD2. With V trimmed by 4 bases and J by 7 bases, 8 bases remained unmatched. In germline, CDR1 is SGHRS, CDR2 YFSETQ. The CDR3 is 15 residues long. In DNA form, the CDR3 reads TGCGCCAGCAGCGACGCTAGCGGGAGCGGGAATGAGCAGTTCTTC. This sequence encodes CASSDASGSGNEQFF.

The V and J genes are TRBV28 and TRBJ2-7; D is unresolved. Trimming pared 6 bases from V and 0 bases from J, leaving 6 bases between. Germline V CDR1 and CDR2: MDHEN, SYDVKM. The CDR3 is 12 residues long. CDR3 nucleotide sequence: TGTGCCAGCAGAGGCTTCTCCTACGAGCAGTACTTC. This gives the protein CASRGFSYEQYF.

On this clonotype itself: A junction boundary mismatches the germline segment, possibly from a read error. This chain joins TRBV2 and TRBJ2-1, with D tentatively TRBD1 (5 bases). The CDR3 is made up of 14 amino acids. Germline values: CDR1 SNHLY, CDR2 FYNNEI. For the CDR3, the DNA is TGCGCAGGCAGGGCCGACCGAACCTACAATGAGCAGTTCTTC. Translation: CAGRADRTYNEQFF.

This clonotype occurred many times. The chain links TRBV30 to TRBJ2-1, with D perhaps TRBD2 (6 bases). V was trimmed by 1 base and J by 10 bases, leaving 14 bases between them. The CDR3 runs to 13 residues. Per germline, CDR1 GTSNPN and CDR2 SVGIG (reference sequence). The CDR3 is CAWSGAARGEQFF. CDR3 nucleotide sequence: TGTGCCTGGAGTGGGGCCGCTCGGGGGGAGCAGTTCTTC.

This clonotype occurred a few times. The V call is TRBV7-3, the J call TRBJ2-7; TRBD2 might be the D (5 bases). Trimming stripped 3 bases from V and 6 bases from J, with 18 bases between. This CDR3 is built from 15 residues. In germline, CDR1 is SGHTA, CDR2 FQGTGA. This CDR3 reads CASSLLGAGSSEQYF. The CDR3 DNA reads as TGTGCCAGCAGCTTGCTGGGAGCTGGGTCAAGCGAGCAGTACTTC.

The V and J genes are TRBV20-1 and TRBJ2-7, with D maybe TRBD2 (5 bases). The CDR3 loop spans 13 amino acids. The germline V and J ends were trimmed by 5 bases and 5 bases, with 16 bases remaining between them. Per germline, CDR1 DFQATT and CDR2 SNEGSKA (reference sequence). The CDR3 DNA reads TGCAGTGCTGCCGACGAGAGGGTAGACGAGCAGTACTTC. Its protein product is CSAADERVDEQYF.

This sequence joins TRBV7-9 and TRBJ2-5; no definite D call. Germline assignment: CDR1 SEHNR and CDR2 FQNEAQ (reference sequence). The CDR3 is 14 residues long. V gave up 5 bases and J gave up 1 base, with 11 bases separating them. The CDR3 sequence is CASSKIRGQETQYF. In DNA form, the CDR3 reads TGTGCCAGCAGCAAAATTCGAGGCCAAGAGACCCAGTACTTC.

This clonotype was counted between two and nine times. The CDR3 reads CASSFLDRVGYGYTF. The CDR3 DNA follows: TGTGCCAGCAGCTTTCTGGACAGGGTAGGATATGGCTACACCTTC. J is TRBJ1-2 and V is TRBV7-9, with 8 bases fitting TRBD1. V lost 3 bases, J lost 5 bases, and 8 bases stayed unmatched. The CDR3 totals 15 residues. Per the germline V gene, CDR1 is SEHNR and CDR2 is FQNEAQ (reference sequence). Complete variable domain (other parts from reference TRBV7-9 and TRBJ1-2): DTGVSQNPRHKITKRGQNVTFRCDPISEHNRLYWYRQTLGQGPEFLTYFQNEAQLEKSRLLSDRFSAERPKGSFSTLEIQRTEQGDSAMYLCASSFLDRVGYGYTFGSGTRLTVV.

The DNA for the CDR3 is TGTGCCAGCAGTGACCCGGGACAGGGGCCCGCGGTAGAAGCTTTCTTT. This sequence encodes CASSDPGQGPAVEAFF. This chain joins TRBV2 and TRBJ1-1; 10 nucleotides agree with TRBD1. Germline CDR1 reads SNHLY; CDR2 reads FYNNEI. The ends lost 3 bases at V and 8 bases at J; junction bases unmatched: 12. There are 16 residues in the CDR3. Filled out from reference TRBV2 and TRBJ1-1, the complete variable domain reads EPEVTQTPSHQVTQMGQEVILRCVPISNHLYFYWYRQILGQKVEFLVSFYNNEISEKSEIFDDQFSVERPDGSNFTLKIRSTKLEDSAMYFCASSDPGQGPAVEAFFGQGTRLTVV.

This clonotype was picked up many times. This rearrangement joins TRBV28 to TRBJ1-2, with D possibly being TRBD1 (5 bases). Germline CDR1 reads MDHEN; CDR2 reads SYDVKM. With 4 bases removed from V and 2 bases from J, the gap between germline ends came to 11 bases. The CDR3 totals 14 residues. CDR3 in amino acids: CASSSGPKNYGYTF. The CDR3, as DNA: TGTGCCAGCAGTTCGGGACCGAAAAACTATGGCTACACCTTC.

This clonotype turned up a few times. The chain joins TRBV6-2 or TRBV6-3 to TRBJ2-5, with D maybe TRBD2 (7 bases). The CDR3 length is 16 residues. CDR1 is MNHEY and CDR2 is SVGEGT in the germline V gene. The V end lost 0 bases, the J end lost 5 bases, and 16 bases lay between the germline ends. CDR3 sequence: CASSYSVGGAGETQYF. The CDR3 coding sequence is TGTGCCAGCAGTTACTCTGTTGGGGGGGCCGGGGAGACCCAGTACTTC.

This clonotype was counted many times. This chain joins TRBV12-3 or TRBV12-4 and TRBJ2-7; no clear D. Trimming shortened V by 8 bases and J by 0 bases, and 11 bases separated the two germline ends. There are 13 residues in the CDR3. CDR3 coding DNA: TGTGCCAGCGGTCCCCAGAGCTCCTACGAGCAGTACTTC. It is translated as CASGPQSSYEQYF.